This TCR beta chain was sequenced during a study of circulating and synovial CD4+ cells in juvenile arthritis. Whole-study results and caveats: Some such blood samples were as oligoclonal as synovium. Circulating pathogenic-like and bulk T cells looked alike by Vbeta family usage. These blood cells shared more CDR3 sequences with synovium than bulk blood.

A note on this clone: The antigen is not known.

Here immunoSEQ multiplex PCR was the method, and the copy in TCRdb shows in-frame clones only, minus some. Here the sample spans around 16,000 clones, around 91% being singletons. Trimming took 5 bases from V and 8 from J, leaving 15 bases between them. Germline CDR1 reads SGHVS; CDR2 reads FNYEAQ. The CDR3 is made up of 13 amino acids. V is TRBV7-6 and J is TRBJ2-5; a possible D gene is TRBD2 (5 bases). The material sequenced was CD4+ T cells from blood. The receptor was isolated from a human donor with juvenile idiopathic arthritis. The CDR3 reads CASSQTASGTQYF. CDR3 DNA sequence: TGTGCCAGCAGCCAAACGGCGTCGGGAACCCAGTACTTC.